Below, one TCR beta chain is given with its context. The data originate from a study of blood T cell repertoires in COVID-19. Across the whole study: Both acute and convalescent COVID-19 samples were obtained from the United States, Italy and Spain. The analysed material was cDNA or gDNA that came from T cells, B-cell-depleted T cells, or PBMCs.

Authors' methods: How many nucleated cells were present was estimated from reference gene primer amplification. Here immunoSEQ multiplex PCR was the method, and the copy in TCRdb shows in-frame clones only, minus some. V, J and clone size derive from that table, while D and trimming were established from the DNA sequence. Of nearly 40,000 clones in the sample, roughly 88% were seen once. Germline lookup yields CDR1 SGHVS and CDR2 FNYEAQ. The CDR3 has 12 residues. V dropped 8 bases and J dropped 6 bases, with 11 bases sitting between them. The V call is TRBV7-6, the J call TRBJ1-3; no firm D call. Sequencing input: peripheral blood. The receptor comes from a woman aged 65 to 85 with acute or convalescent COVID-19. CDR3 DNA sequence: TGTGCCAGCGCGGGTGAGGAAAACACCATATATTTT. It yields the protein CASAGEENTIYF.